This T cell receptor (beta chain) was retrieved from a study of cytomegalovirus exposure and HLA in healthy donors. Looking at the study overall: The approximately 110 validation repertoires used a platform that matched the one used for the roughly 700 first-cohort repertoires, as a later analysis reported.

General observations from the study: In vitro work confirmed that a few CMV-associated chains recognize CMV antigens. Most TCR sequences were rare, but some public TCRs occurred in many donors.

Repertoires were generated with immunoSEQ multiplex PCR, while TCRdb's copy carries only in-frame clones and drops some. This table has fewer than 100,000 clones, approximately 91% appearing once. Notes on this clone: Its antigen remains unknown.

The donors were in the roughly 130-subject validation cohort; that cohort was separate from the approximately 700-subject first cohort. Sequencing was performed on PBMCs. This TCR derives from a man between 25 and 39 years old in good health and CMV-seronegative.

The CDR3 sequence: CATSPGFNTGELFF. The CDR3 coding sequence is TGTGCCACCAGCCCGGGGTTTAACACCGGGGAGCTGTTTTTT. The genes are TRBV15 and TRBJ2-2; a weak D match, TRBD2 (5 bases). Trimming left V 5 bases short and J 2 bases short, with 9 bases between. The CDR3 is made up of 14 amino acids. CDR1 and CDR2 from the germline V gene are LNHNV and YYDKDF (reference sequence).